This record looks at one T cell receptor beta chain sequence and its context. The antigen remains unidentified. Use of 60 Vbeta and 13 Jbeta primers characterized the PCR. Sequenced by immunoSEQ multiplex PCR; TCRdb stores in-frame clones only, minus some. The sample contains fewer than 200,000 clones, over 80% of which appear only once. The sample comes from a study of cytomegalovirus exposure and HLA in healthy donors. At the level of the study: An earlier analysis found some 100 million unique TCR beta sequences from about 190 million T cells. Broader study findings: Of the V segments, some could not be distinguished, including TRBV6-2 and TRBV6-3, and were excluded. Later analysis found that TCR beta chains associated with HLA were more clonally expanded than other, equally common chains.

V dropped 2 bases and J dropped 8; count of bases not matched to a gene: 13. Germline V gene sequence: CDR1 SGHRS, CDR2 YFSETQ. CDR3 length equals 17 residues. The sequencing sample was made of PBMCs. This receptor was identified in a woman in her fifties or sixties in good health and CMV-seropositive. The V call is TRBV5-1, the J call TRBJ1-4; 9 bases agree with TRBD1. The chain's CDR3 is CASSLSTTGGDGEKLFF. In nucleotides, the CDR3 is TGCGCCAGCAGCTTATCCACTACAGGGGGCGATGGCGAAAAACTGTTTTTT.